This T cell receptor (beta chain) originates from a study of cytomegalovirus exposure and HLA in healthy donors. Across the study: The early release's HLA-typed donors yielded approximately 82 million unique TCRs. When fewer than 500 donors were genotyped, around 77% of them were found to fall in the Caucasian-associated ancestry cluster. Whole-study findings and limits: In the analysis, some V segments, TRBV6-2 and TRBV6-3 included, were excluded as indistinguishable. Later on, a genetic analysis was performed. It linked a missense variant in DCLRE1C with V- and J-gene trimming of TCR beta.

Researchers ran the PCR with 60 Vbeta and 13 Jbeta primers. Clones were sequenced by immunoSEQ multiplex PCR, and TCRdb holds only the in-frame ones, with some missing. The sample has 150,000 or so clones, more than 60% seen once; the top ten hold around 3%. About this clone itself: The antigen is not known.

In germline, CDR1 is SGHTA, CDR2 FQGNSA. J lost 3 bases, V lost 5 bases, and 10 bases had no gene match. The CDR3 length is 17 residues. The specimen was PBMCs. This TCR derives from a woman aged 45-59 years in good health and CMV-seropositive. The chain uses TRBV7-2 and TRBJ2-2; 9 positions agree with TRBD2. CDR3 loop: CASSLRVSGGYTGELFF. CDR3 in DNA: TGTGCCAGCAGCCTGCGGGTTAGCGGGGGATACACCGGGGAGCTGTTTTTT.